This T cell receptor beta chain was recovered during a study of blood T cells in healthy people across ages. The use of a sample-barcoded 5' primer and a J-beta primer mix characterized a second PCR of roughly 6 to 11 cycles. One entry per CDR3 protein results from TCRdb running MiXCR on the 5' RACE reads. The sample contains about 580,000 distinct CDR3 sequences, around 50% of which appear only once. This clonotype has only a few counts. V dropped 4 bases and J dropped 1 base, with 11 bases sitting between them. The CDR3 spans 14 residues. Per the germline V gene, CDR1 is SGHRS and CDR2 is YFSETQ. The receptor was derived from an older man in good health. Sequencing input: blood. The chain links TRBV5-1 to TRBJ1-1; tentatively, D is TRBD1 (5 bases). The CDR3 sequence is CASSERDGNTEAFF. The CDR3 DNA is TGCGCCAGCAGCGAACGGGACGGGAACACTGAAGCTTTCTTT.